What follows are 14 T cell receptor beta chains derived from one specimen sequenced in a study of blood T cell repertoires in COVID-19 (TCRdb year 2020). The receptor library was made with the immunoSEQ multiplex PCR assay. TCRdb provides this immuneACCESS table in a form limited to in-frame rearrangements. Some clones are lacking; in checked studies, under half of them reflect an unresolved V gene, and why the rest are absent is not known. For this sample there are 100,000 to 150,000 clones; 80% to 90% appear just once. The ten largest clones take up around 4.5% of the sample. The specimen was peripheral blood. Receptors originate from a man aged 55 to 70 with COVID-19, enrolled during active disease.

This chain links TRBV19 with TRBJ2-1; 9 nucleotides match TRBD2. The V gene's germline CDR1 is LNHDA and CDR2 SQIVND (reference sequence). V lost 5 bases, J lost 4 bases, and 9 bases stayed unmatched. The CDR3 is 16 amino acids. As DNA, the CDR3 is TGTGCCAGTAGTCGTGCGGCGGGGGGGAAGTACAATGAGCAGTTCTTC. Residues: CASSRAAGGKYNEQFF.

This sequence joins TRBV28 and TRBJ1-1; D is unresolved. V lost 0 bases to trimming and J lost 2 bases, with 7 bases between them. The V gene's germline CDR1 is MDHEN and CDR2 SYDVKM. The CDR3 has 14 residues. The CDR3: CASSLWQVNTEAFF. The CDR3 nucleotides read TGTGCCAGCAGTTTATGGCAGGTAAACACTGAAGCTTTCTTT.

J is TRBJ2-3 and V is TRBV11-3, with a weak D call TRBD2 (6 bases). Germline lookup yields CDR1 SGHNT and CDR2 YENEEA. This CDR3 contains 14 residues. Trimming stripped 5 bases from V and 0 bases from J, with 9 bases between. The CDR3 bases are TGTGCCAGCAGCCAACGGGGGAGCACAGATACGCAGTATTTT. Protein: CASSQRGSTDTQYF.

The chain uses TRBV6-5 and TRBJ2-7, with D maybe TRBD1 (6 bases). V was trimmed by 0 bases and J by 2 bases, leaving 11 bases between them. CDR1 is MNHEY and CDR2 is SVGAGI in the germline V gene. This CDR3 is 15 amino acids long. CDR3 DNA sequence: TGTGCCAGCAGTTACTCTTCAGGGGTCCCCTACGAGCAGTACTTC. This sequence encodes CASSYSSGVPYEQYF.

This clone has only a few counts. The chain carries TRBV28 and TRBJ1-2; 8 bases are shared with TRBD1. Germline assignment: CDR1 MDHEN and CDR2 SYDVKM. This CDR3 region has 14 residues. Germline trimming cut 7 bases from V and 6 bases from J; bases unmatched to any gene: 10. In DNA, the CDR3 is TGTGCCAGCAACTCTTTGGGACAGGTGCATGGCTACACCTTC. This gives the protein CASNSLGQVHGYTF.

This chain connects TRBV28 to TRBJ2-3; possibly TRBD1 for D (6 bases). Trimming shortened V by 8 bases and J by 4 bases, and 22 bases separated the two germline ends. The CDR3 has 16 residues. Germline CDR1 MDHEN, CDR2 SYDVKM. For the CDR3, the DNA is TGTGCCAGCGGGCAGGGGCAGGGCCGAGTCTCAGATACGCAGTATTTT. Protein product: CASGQGQGRVSDTQYF.

This chain joins TRBV11-2 and TRBJ1-3, with D perhaps TRBD1 (5 bases). Germline CDR1 reads SGHAT; CDR2 reads FQNNGV. The CDR3 has 13 amino acids. Trimming cost V 11 bases and J 8 bases, with 19 bases left between them. The CDR3 loop reads CALRGGSGDTIYF. For the CDR3, the DNA is TGTGCCTTACGGGGGGGAAGCGGTGACACCATATATTTT.

The CDR3 is CASSWIGQGMDTEAFF. The CDR3 DNA sequence: TGCGCCAGCAGCTGGATCGGGCAGGGTATGGACACTGAAGCTTTCTTT. This chain joins TRBV5-1 and TRBJ1-1; perhaps TRBD1 as D (5 bases). This CDR3 has 16 residues. CDR1 and CDR2 (germline): SGHRS, YFSETQ. Trimming took off 3 bases at V and 3 bases at J, with 18 bases between the two ends.

This clone was detected once. The chain carries TRBV2 and TRBJ2-7; TRBD2 matches 12 bases. V lost 7 bases and J lost 3; bases outside the gene matches: 7. Germline loops: CDR1 SNHLY, CDR2 FYNNEI. This CDR3 contains 15 residues. The CDR3 is CASTSTSGGRYEQYF. The CDR3 DNA reads as TGTGCCAGCACTTCCACTAGCGGGGGGCGCTACGAGCAGTACTTC.

This clone has only one observation. This chain uses TRBV24-1 with TRBJ2-7, with D possibly TRBD2 on 6 matching bases. The germline gives CDR1 KGHDR, CDR2 SFDVKD. V lost 9 bases to trimming and J lost 5 bases, with 16 bases between them. This CDR3 has 13 amino acids. Here the CDR3 reads CATRDLVGNEQYF. The CDR3 nucleotides are TGTGCCACCCGGGACTTGGTCGGCAACGAGCAGTACTTC.

This clone was seen only once. The rearrangement links TRBV4-1 to TRBJ1-1; tentatively, D is TRBD1 (6 bases). CDR3 size: 16 residues. Germline CDR1 reads MGHRA; CDR2 reads YSYEKL. Trimming removed 0 bases at V and 2 bases at J, with 13 bases between. CDR3 coding DNA: TGCGCCAGCAGCCAAGATAAGGCAGGGGCAAACACTGAAGCTTTCTTT. Translating it yields CASSQDKAGANTEAFF.

V is TRBV4-2 and J is TRBJ1-4; a weak D match, TRBD1 (6 bases). Trimming shortened V by 4 bases and J by 8 bases, and 17 bases separated the two germline ends. Germline loops: CDR1 LGHNA, CDR2 YNFKEQ. The CDR3 runs 15 residues. The CDR3 sequence is CASSPSWGLEEKLFF. The CDR3 region has the DNA TGTGCCAGCAGCCCTTCCTGGGGGCTAGAAGAAAAACTGTTTTTT.

This sequence joins TRBV7-3 and TRBJ2-2; 10 bases align to TRBD2. The CDR3 consists of 18 residues. V gave up 5 bases and J gave up 4 bases; unmatched junction bases: 13. Germline loops: CDR1 SGHTA, CDR2 FQGTGA. As DNA, the CDR3 is TGTGCCAGCAGCCGGGCGTCAGCGGGGGGGCCCGTCACCGGGGAGCTGTTTTTT. Translated: CASSRASAGGPVTGELFF. Combining the CDR3 with reference TRBV7-3 and TRBJ2-2 gives the whole variable domain GAGVSQTPSNKVTEKGKYVELRCDPISGHTALYWYRQSLGQGPEFLIYFQGTGAADDSGLPNDRFFAVRPEGSVSTLKIQRTERGDSAVYLCASSRASAGGPVTGELFFGEGSRLTVL.

The chain recombines TRBV28 with TRBJ1-6; D ambiguous. V lost 3 bases, J lost 0 bases, and 15 bases lay in between. The germline CDR1 and CDR2 sequences are MDHEN and SYDVKM. The CDR3 length is 18 residues. The CDR3 here is CASSFGSPTSSYNSPLHF. The CDR3 DNA sequence: TGTGCCAGCAGTTTCGGCAGTCCCACTAGCTCCTATAATTCACCCCTCCACTTT.